The following is a T cell receptor (beta chain) sequence with its context. The target of this receptor is not known. Base quality data are lacking; no much larger clone is found one base away. Hyperthyroidism patients were newly diagnosed, were aged 18 to 65 years, and had a disease duration under 2 months. Patients were excluded if they had other autoimmune diseases, uncontrolled infections, pregnancy or lactation. Diagnosis was based on clinical symptoms, serum thyroxine, TRAb, thyroid ultrasound and orbital computed tomography. Total RNA was extracted with Trizol reagent and quality-checked on an Agilent 2100 Bioanalyzer. The data were obtained in a study of Graves' ophthalmopathy and Graves' hyperthyroidism (dated by TCRdb to the late 2010s). Broadly, across the study: Hyperthyroidism was defined as stable when no progression to ophthalmopathy occurred within 18 months of follow-up. To tell Graves' ophthalmopathy apart from Graves' hyperthyroidism, and to predict which patients would progress to ophthalmopathy, the study relied on TCR beta repertoire signatures. In total, 135 blood samples were TCR-sequenced: roughly 45 ophthalmopathy, roughly 77 hyperthyroidism and 17 hyperthyroidism-to-ophthalmopathy patients. To explore V-J signatures that separate ophthalmopathy from hyperthyroidism, a discovery set of 100 patients was enrolled, consisting of 43 with ophthalmopathy and 55 to 65 with stable hyperthyroidism. An independent validation cohort comprised some 18 hyperthyroidism patients and about 16 patients who later progressed from hyperthyroidism to ophthalmopathy. In over 5 hyperthyroidism patients, the T-cell repertoires found in thyroid tissue were compared with those found in blood. After sampling, hyperthyroidism patients received methimazole starting at 30 mg daily, and ophthalmopathy patients received high-dose intravenous methylprednisolone. What the work shows at the level of the full study, not this receptor alone: Sample size was not predetermined statistically, and investigators were not blinded to group allocation. In validation, the model predicted ophthalmopathy progression with more than 55% sensitivity and roughly 78% specificity; 12 predicted patients were CT-confirmed with GO in a median of approximately 6.5 months. Among expanded thyroid clonotypes with frequency above 0.001, most also showed up in blood, which suggests that blood repertoires may reflect the thyroid immune response. Ophthalmopathy was separated from stable hyperthyroidism by the 13-signature model with 87.88% sensitivity and less than 82% specificity in cross-validation and with 80%/75% in the test set.

TCR beta CDR3 regions were amplified from RNA transcripts for repertoire sequencing. A first-round RT-PCR used HTBI primers with the Qiagen OneStep RT-PCR kit, followed by a second-round multiplex PCR, size selection and purification. The libraries underwent paired-end sequencing with 100 bp reads on an Illumina HiSeq2000. The published analysis was carried out like this. SOAPnuke was used to process the reads, throwing out any read that had adapters, had uncalled bases, had a mean Phred below 15, or lacked an exact constant-primer or identifier match. High-quality paired reads were merged with COPE v1.2.5. Each unique nucleotide sequence was defined as a clonotype, and clonotypes were aligned to IMGT TRB V, D and J references with MiTCR v1.1. The analysis was limited to V-J combinations with a frequency above 0.0001, which together covered 99.2% of the repertoires. For each V-J combination, a TCR clonal expansion and chaos score was defined as the ratio of F50 clonal expansion to chaos observed in the TCRdist matrix. Welch's t-statistics and random forest were used to reduce features to about a dozen V-J combinations, which were fed into a naive Bayes classifier. Thyroid-blood repertoire similarity was quantified with the Morisita-Horn index. In-frame beta chains were kept once TCRdb had trimmed the public reads at Q25 with fastp and called clones with MiXCR. Each entry is one CDR3 protein sequence, shown with its most common DNA and genes. The V and J calls, along with clone size, are taken from TCRdb and not from the paper's own processing. Recorded for this sample are over a million distinct CDR3 sequences; about 40% of them occurred a single time. Approximately 10% of the sample goes to the ten largest clones.

The junction shows trimming of 4 bases on V and 4 bases on J, and the gene matches do not reach 10 bases of it. CDR1 SEHNR and CDR2 FQNEAQ are derived from the germline V gene (reference sequence). The CDR3 runs 16 residues from the cysteine to the phenylalanine. Only the CDR3 portion is preserved as DNA: 48 bases, with reading frame beginning at the first base. The chain was built from TRBV7-9 and TRBJ2-7, with 10 bases in between that match TRBD1. Sample: peripheral blood or thyroid tissue (not recorded which). This receptor was identified in an adult man with Graves' hyperthyroidism. The CDR3 is CASSSDRGPLQYEQYF. The nucleotides are TGTGCCAGCAGCTCTGACAGGGGGCCCTTACAATACGAGCAGTACTTC.